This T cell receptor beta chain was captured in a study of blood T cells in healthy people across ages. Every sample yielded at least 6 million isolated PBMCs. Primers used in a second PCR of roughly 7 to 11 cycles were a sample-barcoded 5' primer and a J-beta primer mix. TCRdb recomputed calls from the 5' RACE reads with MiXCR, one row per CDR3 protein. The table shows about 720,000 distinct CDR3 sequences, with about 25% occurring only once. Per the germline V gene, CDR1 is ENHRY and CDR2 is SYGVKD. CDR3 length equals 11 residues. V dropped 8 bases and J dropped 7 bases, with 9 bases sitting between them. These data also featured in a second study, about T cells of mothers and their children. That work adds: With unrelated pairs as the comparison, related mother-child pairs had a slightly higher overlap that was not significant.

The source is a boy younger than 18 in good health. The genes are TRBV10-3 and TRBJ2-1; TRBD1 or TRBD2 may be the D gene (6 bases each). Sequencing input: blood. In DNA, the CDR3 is TGTGCCATCCGAGGGGGGAATGAGCAGTTCTTC. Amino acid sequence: CAIRGGNEQFF.